This note documents a single T cell receptor (beta chain) sequence. The CDR3 covers 16 residues. Looked up from germline, CDR1 is MNHEY and CDR2 is SVGAGI. V dropped 2 bases and J dropped 3 bases, with 13 bases sitting between them. The data stem from a study of control samples from healthy donors and cancer patients. Sequencing used immunoSEQ multiplex PCR; TCRdb keeps in-frame clones, though not all of them. This sample has about 160,000 clones, with 70% to 90% found just once. This TCR came from a man aged 30-40 years in good health. The chain links TRBV6-5 to TRBJ1-4; D gene unclear. Specimen: blood. Here the CDR3 reads CASSYKDGRANEKLFF. The DNA of the CDR3 is TGTGCCAGCAGTTACAAGGACGGCCGGGCTAATGAAAAACTGTTTTTT.